This record looks at one TCR beta chain sequence and its context. Its target is unknown. The repertoire was sequenced with immunoSEQ multiplex PCR; TCRdb's copy has only in-frame clones and lacks some. The table shows fewer than 40,000 clones, with roughly four fifths occurring only once. The J segment lost 7 bases and the V segment lost 4 bases, leaving 5 bases of the junction unmatched. The germline CDR1 and CDR2 sequences are GTSNPN and SVGIG (reference sequence). CDR3 length: 14 residues. This record belongs to a study of T cells in narcolepsy. About the research overall: Enrolled donors included narcolepsy type 1 or type 2 patients and healthy controls. Study results and caveats: Reportedly, autoreactive clonotypes were serially detected in patients' blood but not controls'.

The V and J genes are TRBV30 and TRBJ1-6, with TRBD1 identical over 9 bases. Material for sequencing was CD45RA- memory CD4+ T cells from PBMCs. The receptor comes from a human donor with narcolepsy. The CDR3 DNA follows: TGTGCCTGGACGGACAGGGGACAAAATTCACCCCTCCACTTT. Residues: CAWTDRGQNSPLHF.